Shown below are 13 T cell receptor beta chains from a single sample sequenced in a study of response to subunit inactivated influenza vaccine. Using its own MiXCR run on the RT-PCR reads, TCRdb lists one record per CDR3 protein. The repertoire holds about 190,000 distinct CDR3 sequences, approximately 14% seen once, with about a quarter in the top ten. The specimen was CD8+ T cells sorted from PBMCs, collected around 5 days after vaccination. All receptors come from a man over 45 who received an inactivated influenza vaccine.

This clonotype appeared a few times. The J gene is TRBJ2-7, the V gene TRBV15, with D tentatively TRBD1 or TRBD2 (5 bases each). This CDR3 is 15 amino acids long. V gave up 0 bases and J gave up 0 bases, with 9 bases separating them. Per the germline V gene, CDR1 is LNHNV and CDR2 is YYDKDF (reference sequence). CDR3 nucleotides: TGTGCCACCAGCAGAGACAGGGAGAGCTCCTACGAGCAGTACTTC. It is translated as CATSRDRESSYEQYF.

The gene calls are TRBV4-3 and TRBJ2-7; no definite D call. V lost 2 bases and J 0 bases, leaving 17 bases between the germline ends. Looked up from germline, CDR1 is LGHNA and CDR2 is YSLEER. CDR3 length: 17 residues. Here the CDR3 reads CASSQRWSISSSYEQYF. The CDR3 nucleotides read TGCGCCAGCAGCCAAAGATGGAGTATTTCGTCCTCCTACGAGCAGTACTTC.

This clonotype was counted only a few times. The genes are TRBV28 and TRBJ2-1; D is uncertain. Per germline, CDR1 MDHEN and CDR2 SYDVKM. The CDR3 has 15 amino acids. The germline V and J ends were trimmed by 6 bases and 0 bases, with 12 bases remaining between them. The CDR3 DNA reads TGTGCCAGCAGCTTGACACCAATCTCCTACAATGAGCAGTTCTTC. Its protein is CASSLTPISYNEQFF.

The chain recombines TRBV4-3 with TRBJ2-1; a weak D match, TRBD2 (6 bases). Per the germline V gene, CDR1 is LGHNA and CDR2 is YSLEER. V was cut by 4 bases and J by 2 bases, with 12 bases left in between. This CDR3 has 15 amino acids. CDR3 region: CASSPGRGAYNEQFF. The CDR3 DNA sequence: TGCGCCAGCAGCCCTGGGCGGGGCGCCTACAATGAGCAGTTCTTC.

This sequence joins TRBV29-1 and TRBJ2-7; D is unclear. Per germline, CDR1 SQVTM and CDR2 ANQGSEA. The V and J ends lost 5 bases and 2 bases respectively, with 16 bases between them. The CDR3 runs to 14 residues. The CDR3 bases are TGCAGCGTTTGGGCTGTTGGCAGCCCCTACGAGCAGTACTTC. It encodes CSVWAVGSPYEQYF.

V gene TRBV6-1 combines with J gene TRBJ2-1; 7 nucleotides agree with TRBD2. J gave up 2 bases and V 2 bases, and 3 bases lay outside the gene matches. Germline loops: CDR1 MNHNS, CDR2 SASEGT. The CDR3 has 15 amino acids. The CDR3, as DNA: TGTGCCAGCAGTGAACGGACTAGGGCCTACAATGAGCAGTTCTTC. Translating it yields CASSERTRAYNEQFF.

This clonotype has only a few counts. This sequence joins TRBV4-3 and TRBJ2-7; D is perhaps TRBD2 (6 bases). Germline assignment: CDR1 LGHNA and CDR2 YSLEER. V was clipped by 0 bases and J by 3 bases, with 12 bases between them. CDR3 length equals 15 residues. The CDR3 region has the DNA TGCGCCAGCAGCCAAGATCGAGGAGGGCACTACGAGCAGTACTTC. This codes for CASSQDRGGHYEQYF.

In this sample, this clonotype turned up a few times. This chain connects TRBV7-6 to TRBJ2-5, with 7 bases matching TRBD1. Germline assignment: CDR1 SGHVS and CDR2 FNYEAQ. V lost 4 bases to trimming and J lost 4 bases; unmatched junction nucleotides: 3. The CDR3 spans 13 residues. Here the CDR3 reads CASSYRGPETQYF. Here the CDR3 DNA reads TGTGCCAGCAGCTACAGGGGTCCAGAGACCCAGTACTTC.

The rearrangement uses TRBV7-9 and TRBJ1-4, with TRBD1 as a possible D gene (5 bases). CDR1 is SEHNR, CDR2 FQNEAQ, per germline (reference sequence). This CDR3 comprises 15 residues. The V end lost 1 base, the J end lost 7 bases, and 13 bases lay between the germline ends. CDR3 nucleotide sequence: TGTGCCAGCAGCTTAGATGGTCCCGGGGGTGAAAAACTGTTTTTT. Protein product: CASSLDGPGGEKLFF.

The genes are TRBV10-3 and TRBJ2-7; perhaps D is TRBD1 or TRBD2 (5 bases each). Germline CDR1 is ENHRY and CDR2 is SYGVKD. The CDR3 spans 12 residues. Trimming left V 10 bases short and J 1 base short, with 11 bases between. This chain's CDR3 is CATWDGSYEQYF. As DNA, the CDR3 is TGTGCCACGTGGGACGGTTCCTACGAGCAGTACTTC.

The rearrangement joins TRBV14 to TRBJ2-3, with TRBD2 identical over 13 bases. The CDR3 extends over 16 amino acids. CDR1 is SGHDN, CDR2 FVKESK, per germline. The junction had 4 bases not matched to a gene; V was cut back by 4 bases and J by 3 bases. CDR3 nucleotide sequence: TGTGCCAGCAGCCCTCGGACTAGCGGGAGAACAGATACGCAGTATTTT. Amino acid sequence: CASSPRTSGRTDTQYF.

The V gene is TRBV15, the J gene TRBJ2-3, with 11 bases that match TRBD2. CDR3 size: 15 residues. The germline gives CDR1 LNHNV, CDR2 YYDKDF (reference sequence). The V gene end was trimmed by 4 bases and the J gene end by 7 bases; junction bases not matched to a gene: 7. The CDR3 is CATSNLAGGPNTQYF. CDR3 nucleotides: TGTGCCACCAGCAATTTAGCGGGGGGGCCAAATACGCAGTATTTT.

This clonotype was picked up a small number of times. The rearrangement joins TRBV7-9 to TRBJ2-2; TRBD1 is a possible D gene (6 bases). The CDR3 has 16 residues. Per germline, CDR1 SEHNR and CDR2 FQNEAQ (reference sequence). The V gene lost 5 bases and the J gene lost 4 bases, with 17 bases spanning the gap. The CDR3 is CASSPTAGGFTGELFF. CDR3 coding DNA: TGTGCCAGCAGCCCCACCGCTGGGGGCTTCACCGGGGAGCTGTTTTTT.